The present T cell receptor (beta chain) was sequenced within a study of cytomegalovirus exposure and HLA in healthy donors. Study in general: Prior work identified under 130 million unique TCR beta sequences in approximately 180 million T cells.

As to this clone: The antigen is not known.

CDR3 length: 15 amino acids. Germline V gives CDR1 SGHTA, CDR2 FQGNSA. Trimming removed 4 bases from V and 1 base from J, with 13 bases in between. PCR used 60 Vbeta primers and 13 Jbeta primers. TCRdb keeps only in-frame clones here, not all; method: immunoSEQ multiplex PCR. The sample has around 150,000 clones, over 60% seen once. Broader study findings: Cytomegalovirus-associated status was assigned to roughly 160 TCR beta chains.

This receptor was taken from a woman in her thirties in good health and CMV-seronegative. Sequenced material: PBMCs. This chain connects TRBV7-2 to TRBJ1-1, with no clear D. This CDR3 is CASSWSGRGNTEAFF. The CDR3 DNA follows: TGTGCCAGCAGCTGGTCGGGCCGGGGGAACACTGAAGCTTTCTTT.